The source of this T cell receptor (beta chain) is a study of blood T cells in healthy people across ages. The study, taken as a whole, reports: In older individuals, TCR beta diversity per million T cells was lower, falling roughly linearly with age. A greater number of naive CD4+ cells and higher diversity distinguished long-lived donors from aged donors. Researchers said unsorted PBMCs prevented a conclusive naive versus antigen-experienced comparison.

The germline gives CDR1 KGHSH, CDR2 LQKENI. Trimming cost V 6 bases and J 8 bases, with 13 bases left between them. This CDR3 region has 13 residues. This clonotype showed up just a few times. The antigen is unknown. The second PCR ran about 7 to 12 cycles with a sample-barcoded 5' primer and J-beta primers. Each cDNA molecule carried a tag from a template-switch adaptor that contained 12 random nucleotides. Each CDR3 protein gets one entry after TCRdb re-called the 5' RACE reads with MiXCR. The repertoire has under 1 million distinct CDR3 sequences, under 45% of them found once; the top ten carry roughly 19%.

The sequenced sample was blood. The rearrangement links TRBV18 to TRBJ1-4; D uncertain. The sequence derives from a man in his 60s in good health. This CDR3 is CASSPDLSEKLFF. The CDR3 DNA sequence: TGTGCCAGCTCCCCAGACCTAAGCGAAAAACTGTTTTTT.